The rows below give T cell receptor beta chains drawn from one sample of a study of blood T cell repertoires in COVID-19. Profiling relied on immunoSEQ multiplex PCR, and the TCRdb table lists in-frame clones only, not all of them. The table has about 190,000 clones, approximately 87% seen once. Material: peripheral blood. The receptors stem from a woman aged 18-29 years who had recovered from COVID-19. The CDR3 runs from the conserved cysteine through the conserved F or W. The D gene is left open where the match is weak. Rows may omit the clone size; those that give it use once, few, many or a size class.

CDR3 protein: CASSDERSYEQYF
CDR3 DNA: TGTGCCAGCAGCGACGAGCGGAGCTACGAGCAGTACTTC
clone size: -
D gene: -
J gene: TRBJ2-7
V gene: TRBV9

CDR3 protein: CAIRTGSSYEQYF
CDR3 DNA: TGTGCCATACGGACAGGGAGCTCCTACGAGCAGTACTTC
clone size: once
D gene: TRBD1
J gene: TRBJ2-7
V gene: TRBV10-3

CDR3 protein: CASSQASGTRDEKLFF
CDR3 DNA: TGCGCCAGCAGCCAAGCTTCCGGGACACGGGATGAAAAACTGTTTTTT
clone size: -
D gene: -
J gene: TRBJ1-4
V gene: TRBV4-1

CDR3 protein: CASSLLRTDNTEAFF
CDR3 DNA: TGTGCCAGCAGCCTTCTCCGGACAGATAACACTGAAGCTTTCTTT
clone size: -
D gene: -
J gene: TRBJ1-1
V gene: TRBV7-9

CDR3 protein: CASSSNRLQYWTQYF
CDR3 DNA: TGTGCCAGCAGTTCAAACCGACTGCAATATTGGACCCAGTACTTC
clone size: -
D gene: -
J gene: TRBJ2-5
V gene: TRBV6-5

CDR3 protein: CASRIQNQPQHF
CDR3 DNA: TGTGCCAGTAGGATTCAGAATCAGCCCCAGCATTTT
clone size: -
D gene: -
J gene: TRBJ1-5
V gene: TRBV19

CDR3 protein: CASSQDGDRSNQPQHF
CDR3 DNA: TGTGCCAGCAGCCAAGATGGAGACAGATCTAATCAGCCCCAGCATTTT
clone size: -
D gene: -
J gene: TRBJ1-5
V gene: TRBV4-2

CDR3 protein: CASSLDRGQGAYEQYF
CDR3 DNA: TGTGCCAGCAGCTTAGATCGGGGACAGGGGGCCTACGAGCAGTACTTC
clone size: -
D gene: TRBD1
J gene: TRBJ2-7
V gene: TRBV11-2

CDR3 protein: CASSASQGSSEAFF
CDR3 DNA: TGTGCCAGCAGCGCTTCACAGGGGAGTTCTGAAGCTTTCTTT
clone size: -
D gene: TRBD1
J gene: TRBJ1-1
V gene: TRBV9

CDR3 protein: CASSGTSGYNEQFF
CDR3 DNA: TGTGCCAGCAGCGGGACTAGCGGGTACAATGAGCAGTTCTTC
clone size: once
D gene: TRBD2
J gene: TRBJ2-1
V gene: TRBV9

CDR3 protein: CASSLGSSGPPTDTQYF
CDR3 DNA: TGCGCCAGCAGCTTGGGCTCTAGCGGTCCCCCCACAGATACGCAGTATTTT
clone size: -
D gene: TRBD2
J gene: TRBJ2-3
V gene: TRBV5-1

CDR3 protein: CASSPGRGQNLEAFF
CDR3 DNA: TGCGCCAGCAGCCCCGGGCGAGGACAGAACCTTGAAGCTTTCTTT
clone size: -
D gene: -
J gene: TRBJ1-1
V gene: TRBV4-1

CDR3 protein: CASDSDREVTGELFF
CDR3 DNA: TGTGCCAGCGATTCGGACAGGGAGGTCACCGGGGAGCTGTTTTTT
clone size: -
D gene: TRBD1
J gene: TRBJ2-2
V gene: TRBV13

CDR3 protein: CASSITLGTGQGNQPQHF
CDR3 DNA: TGTGCCAGTAGTATTACACTTGGGACGGGACAGGGGAATCAGCCCCAGCATTTT
clone size: -
D gene: TRBD1
J gene: TRBJ1-5
V gene: TRBV19

CDR3 protein: CASSVEGGPVLYNEQFF
CDR3 DNA: TGTGCCAGCAGCGTAGAGGGAGGCCCGGTCCTCTACAATGAGCAGTTCTTC
clone size: -
D gene: -
J gene: TRBJ2-1
V gene: TRBV9

CDR3 protein: CASSSGGPDTQYF
CDR3 DNA: TGTGCCAGCAGTAGCGGGGGCCCCGATACGCAGTATTTT
clone size: few
D gene: TRBD2
J gene: TRBJ2-3
V gene: TRBV11-3

CDR3 protein: CASSRLTSGDSNTGELFF
CDR3 DNA: TGTGCCAGCAGCCGGCTAACTAGCGGCGATTCGAACACCGGGGAGCTGTTTTTT
clone size: -
D gene: TRBD2
J gene: TRBJ2-2
V gene: TRBV4-2

CDR3 protein: CASSLSVAIKEKLFF
CDR3 DNA: TGTGCCAGCAGCTTATCAGTAGCTATTAAGGAAAAACTGTTTTTT
clone size: -
D gene: -
J gene: TRBJ1-4
V gene: TRBV7-2

CDR3 protein: CASSLDRATREKLFF
CDR3 DNA: TGTGCCAGCAGCTTAGACAGGGCGACTCGGGAAAAACTGTTTTTT
clone size: -
D gene: -
J gene: TRBJ1-4
V gene: TRBV7-2

CDR3 protein: CASGPSQENYGYTF
CDR3 DNA: TGTGCCAGCGGGCCGTCACAGGAAAACTATGGCTACACCTTC
clone size: -
D gene: -
J gene: TRBJ1-2
V gene: TRBV6-6